The entry that follows covers one T cell receptor (beta chain) sequence. Its antigen is still unknown. MiXCR, applied by TCRdb to the 5' RACE reads, yields one record per CDR3 protein. The table has more than 1.5 million distinct CDR3 sequences, about 31% seen once. The germline V gene has CDR1 MNHNS and CDR2 SASEGT. This CDR3 has 15 amino acids. Losses at the gene ends were 6 bases for V and 5 bases for J; bases not matched to a gene: 5. This entry is derived from a study of identical twins. Study results and limitations: Low generation probability was overrepresented in out-of-frame alpha sequences shared by twins.

This receptor was identified in a newborn girl in good health. The V and J genes are TRBV6-1 and TRBJ2-5; 14 nucleotides align to TRBD2. The sequenced sample was cord blood. Here the CDR3 DNA reads TGTGCCAGCAGCGGACTAGCGGGAGGTTACGAGACCCAGTACTTC. It specifies CASSGLAGGYETQYF.